These 18 T cell receptor beta chains were sequenced from one sample in a study of blood T cell repertoires in COVID-19. Sequencing was performed with immunoSEQ multiplex PCR; in TCRdb, only in-frame clones are kept and a portion is missing. The sample yields about 120,000 clones, 78% seen once. Sequenced sample: peripheral blood. The origin of the receptors is a man in his 70s with acute or convalescent COVID-19.

The rearrangement uses TRBV15 and TRBJ2-5; TRBD2 agrees at 12 bases. The J segment lost 4 bases and the V segment lost 0 bases, leaving 6 bases of the junction unmatched. The V gene's germline CDR1 is LNHNV and CDR2 YYDKDF (reference sequence). This CDR3 is built from 17 residues. CDR3 coding DNA: TGTGCCACCAGCAGAGATCTGCTAGCGGGGGGGCTAGAGACCCAGTACTTC. This codes for CATSRDLLAGGLETQYF. The full variable domain, in which reference TRBV15 and TRBJ2-5 provide the parts outside the CDR3, is DAMVIQNPRYQVTQFGKPVTLSCSQTLNHNVMYWYQQKSSQAPKLLFHYYDKDFNNEADTPDNFQSRRPNTSFCFLDIRSPGLGDTAMYLCATSRDLLAGGLETQYFGPGTRLLVL.

The J gene is TRBJ2-6, the V gene TRBV15; 9 bases are a match to TRBD1. CDR1 is LNHNV, CDR2 YYDKDF, per germline (reference sequence). J gave up 0 bases and V 2 bases, and 2 bases lay outside the gene matches. This CDR3 comprises 17 residues. The CDR3 DNA reads as TGTGCCACCAGCAGACTGGACAGGGGCTCTGGGGCCAACGTCCTGACTTTC. As protein: CATSRLDRGSGANVLTF.

The V gene is TRBV7-2, the J gene TRBJ2-7, with TRBD1 matching 7 bases. The V and J ends lost 4 bases and 4 bases, in that order; junction bases with no gene match: 7. The CDR3 runs to 14 residues. Germline V gene sequence: CDR1 SGHTA, CDR2 FQGNSA. CDR3 residues: CASSWSGQTYEQYF. The CDR3 nucleotides are TGTGCCAGCAGCTGGTCGGGACAGACTTACGAGCAGTACTTC.

This clone was detected many times. This chain joins TRBV3-1 (or the pseudogene TRBV3-2) and TRBJ1-2; D possibly corresponds to TRBD1 (5 bases). Germline V gene lookup returns CDR1 LGHDT and CDR2 YNNKEL (reference sequence). The ends were cut back, 3 bases at V and 7 bases at J, with 12 bases in the middle. The CDR3 is 13 amino acids. CDR3 nucleotide sequence: TGTGCCAGCAGCCACAGGGCCTCGGGTGGCTACACCTTC. Translating gives CASSHRASGGYTF.

Here the CDR3 DNA reads TGTGCCAGCAGCTTAGTTGCCGGCTCCTACGAGCAGTACTTC. Translated: CASSLVAGSYEQYF. The chain uses TRBV11-3 and TRBJ2-7; unclear D gene. V was shortened by 1 base and J by 0 bases, with 7 bases between the two germline ends. The length of the CDR3 is 14 residues. Germline V lookup: CDR1 SGHNT, CDR2 YENEEA.

The J gene is TRBJ2-7, the V gene TRBV3-1 (or the pseudogene TRBV3-2); 7 bases are a match to TRBD1. Losses at the gene ends were 4 bases for V and 6 bases for J; bases not matched to a gene: 21. CDR1 LGHDT and CDR2 YNNKEL come from the germline V gene (reference sequence). The CDR3 consists of 18 residues. The CDR3 nucleotides are TGTGCCAGCAGCCCGGGCACAACAGGGGCCTTGTCTGAGGGCGAGCAGTACTTC. Residues: CASSPGTTGALSEGEQYF.

The chain combines TRBV9 with TRBJ2-2, with TRBD2 identical over 7 bases. Trimming removed 0 bases from V and 4 bases from J; junction bases left unmatched: 3. Germline V lookup: CDR1 SGDLS, CDR2 YYNGEE. The CDR3 loop spans 15 amino acids. CDR3 in amino acids: CASSVVGEGTGELFF. In nucleotides, the CDR3 is TGTGCCAGCAGCGTAGTTGGGGAGGGCACCGGGGAGCTGTTTTTT.

This clone was picked up a small number of times. The chain combines TRBV18 with TRBJ1-5; 7 bases match TRBD1. J lost 4 bases, V lost 5 bases, and 8 bases had no gene match. Looked up from germline, CDR1 is KGHSH and CDR2 is LQKENI. The CDR3 extends over 15 amino acids. The CDR3 DNA follows: TGTGCCAGCTCAGCCGGACAGGCAGTTAATCAGCCCCAGCATTTT. Amino acids: CASSAGQAVNQPQHF.

The chain employs TRBV5-1 and TRBJ1-2; TRBD1 matches at 10 bases. J lost 5 bases, V lost 3 bases, and 4 bases had no gene match. Germline loops: CDR1 SGHRS, CDR2 YFSETQ. The CDR3 consists of 14 residues. DNA for the CDR3: TGCGCCAGCAGCTCGGGACAGGGGAATTATGGCTACACCTTC. It specifies CASSSGQGNYGYTF.

The rearrangement links TRBV3-1 (or the pseudogene TRBV3-2) to TRBJ2-3; TRBD2 matches 13 bases. The CDR3 is 19 residues long. Germline trimming cut 0 bases from V and 3 bases from J; bases unmatched to any gene: 9. The germline V gene encodes CDR1 LGHDT and CDR2 YNNKEL (reference sequence). The CDR3 reads CASSQDVILAGGRTDTQYF. CDR3 in DNA: TGTGCCAGCAGCCAAGATGTCATACTAGCGGGGGGGAGGACAGATACGCAGTATTTT.

The chain uses TRBV9 and TRBJ1-2; 10 bases align to TRBD1. Germline CDR1 and CDR2: SGDLS and YYNGEE. The CDR3 covers 17 residues. With V trimmed by 0 bases and J by 2 bases, 7 bases remained unmatched. CDR3 in DNA: TGTGCCAGCAGCGTAGACCCCATGACAGGGGGCAACTATGGCTACACCTTC. Its protein product is CASSVDPMTGGNYGYTF.

There are many counts of this clone. The J gene is TRBJ1-5, the V gene TRBV19; 8 bases align to TRBD1. V dropped 4 bases and J dropped 2; count of bases not matched to a gene: 7. CDR1 is LNHDA, CDR2 SQIVND, per germline (reference sequence). This CDR3 has 16 amino acids. The CDR3, as DNA: TGTGCCAGTAGTAACTCAGGGGGCGCGGGCAATCAGCCCCAGCATTTT. Protein product: CASSNSGGAGNQPQHF.

The gene calls are TRBV9 and TRBJ2-7; a possible D gene is TRBD2 (6 bases). With 1 base removed from V and 5 bases from J, the gap between germline ends came to 16 bases. The CDR3 length is 15 residues. Germline CDR1 is SGDLS and CDR2 is YYNGEE. This CDR3 is CASSVSALGRNEQYF. The CDR3 DNA reads as TGTGCCAGCAGCGTATCGGCCCTGGGGAGGAACGAGCAGTACTTC.

This clone has only a few counts. The chain recombines TRBV10-3 with TRBJ1-2, with TRBD1 as a possible D gene (6 bases). The V and J ends lost 2 bases and 0 bases respectively, with 10 bases between them. This CDR3 is built from 15 residues. Germline CDR1 reads ENHRY; CDR2 reads SYGVKD. The CDR3 loop is CAISEKQGANYGYTF. The CDR3 DNA follows: TGTGCCATCAGTGAGAAACAGGGAGCTAACTATGGCTACACCTTC.

This clone was detected a few times. This chain uses TRBV3-1 (or the pseudogene TRBV3-2) with TRBJ1-3; 8 bases map to TRBD1. This CDR3 is built from 13 residues. With 6 bases clipped from V and 2 bases from J, the junction kept 0 bases outside the gene matches. CDR1 and CDR2 from the germline V gene are LGHDT and YNNKEL (reference sequence). The CDR3 DNA follows: TGTGCCAGCAGGACAGGGGCTGGAAACACCATATATTTT. Its protein product is CASRTGAGNTIYF.

The chain has TRBV7-2 and TRBJ1-4, with TRBD1 identical over 9 bases. The CDR3 has 15 amino acids. V gave up 6 bases and J gave up 5 bases; unmatched junction bases: 7. Germline-derived CDR1 and CDR2 are SGHTA and FQGNSA. CDR3 nucleotide sequence: TGTGCCAGCAGATACACCGGGACAGGGAATGAAAAACTGTTTTTT. Protein product: CASRYTGTGNEKLFF.

J is TRBJ1-2 and V is TRBV6-4; D unresolved. Germline loops: CDR1 MRHNA, CDR2 SNTAGT. V lost 3 bases, J lost 2 bases, and 13 bases lay in between. This CDR3 contains 15 residues. CDR3 sequence reads: CASSEGAGSNYGYTF. DNA for the CDR3: TGTGCCAGCAGTGAAGGTGCAGGTTCAAACTATGGCTACACCTTC.

This chain links TRBV28 with TRBJ2-3, with 13 bases lining up with TRBD2. The CDR3 runs to 14 residues. Trimming cost V 10 bases and J 7 bases; bases outside gene matches: 8. The germline gives CDR1 MDHEN, CDR2 SYDVKM. The CDR3 DNA reads TGTGCCATTACTAGCGGGGGGGCCCCGAATACGCAGTATTTT. It is translated as CAITSGGAPNTQYF.